This passage covers 28 T cell receptor beta chains from one sample sequenced in a study of cytomegalovirus exposure and HLA in healthy donors. Use of 60 Vbeta and 13 Jbeta primers characterized the PCR. Only in-frame clones appear in the TCRdb table, and some are missing; sequencing was by immunoSEQ multiplex PCR. The sample yields 210,000 or so clones, 77% seen once. Sequenced sample: PBMCs. The receptors were sampled from a woman in her sixties or seventies in good health and CMV-seropositive.

The V and J genes are TRBV10-3 and TRBJ1-1; D gene ambiguous. V shed 7 bases and J shed 1 base, with 16 bases lying between them. Germline V gene data show CDR1 as ENHRY and CDR2 as SYGVKD. The CDR3 covers 15 residues. CDR3: CAIKGFGDANTEAFF. The CDR3 DNA is TGTGCCATCAAAGGTTTCGGGGATGCGAACACTGAAGCTTTCTTT.

This chain connects TRBV19 to TRBJ1-3; D gene uncertain. CDR1 LNHDA and CDR2 SQIVND come from the germline V gene (reference sequence). The V gene lost 3 bases and the J gene lost 0 bases, with 6 bases spanning the gap. The CDR3 is 14 amino acids. CDR3 sequence reads: CASSILFSGNTIYF. The CDR3, as DNA: TGTGCCAGTAGTATTCTGTTCTCTGGAAACACCATATATTTT.

This clone occurred a few times. The chain combines TRBV6-6 with TRBJ2-1; 10 positions match TRBD2. Germline trimming cut 0 bases from V and 6 bases from J; bases unmatched to any gene: 5. This CDR3 spans 16 amino acids. The germline V gene encodes CDR1 MNHNY and CDR2 SVGAGI (reference sequence). CDR3 amino acids: CASSYSPSGRANEQFF. Written as DNA, the CDR3 is TGTGCCAGCAGTTACTCGCCAAGCGGGAGGGCCAATGAGCAGTTCTTC.

V is TRBV5-4 and J is TRBJ2-7; no reliable D call. CDR1 is SGHNT and CDR2 is YYREEE in the germline V gene (reference sequence). V lost 0 bases, J lost 7 bases, and 11 bases lay in between. The CDR3 has 13 amino acids. The DNA of the CDR3 is TGTGCCAGCAGCTTGGAAACCACGAGGGAGCAGTACTTC. Its translation: CASSLETTREQYF.

V gene TRBV2 combines with J gene TRBJ1-2; 10 bases are a match to TRBD1. Germline CDR1 and CDR2: SNHLY and FYNNEI. The CDR3 consists of 14 residues. V trimming: 6 bases; J trimming: 7 bases; junction bases outside the gene matches: 8. The CDR3 DNA is TGTGCCAGCAGCCGCAAGACAGGGGGCTTTGGCTACACCTTC. Amino acids: CASSRKTGGFGYTF.

The gene calls are TRBV5-1 and TRBJ2-1; weak D call: TRBD2 (5 bases). This CDR3 has 17 residues. Trimming cost V 0 bases and J 0 bases, with 13 bases left between them. Germline CDR1 and CDR2: SGHRS and YFSETQ. The CDR3 region has the DNA TGCGCCAGCAGCTTGGCCACGGACTTCCGCTCCTACAATGAGCAGTTCTTC. It translates to CASSLATDFRSYNEQFF.

CDR3 sequence reads: CASSASTGRDTIYF. CDR3 DNA: TGTGCCAGCAGCGCCTCGACAGGGCGAGACACCATATATTTT. The J gene is TRBJ1-3, the V gene TRBV9, with 7 bases that match TRBD1. With 3 bases clipped from V and 8 bases from J, the junction kept 8 bases outside the gene matches. CDR3 length: 14 amino acids. Germline values: CDR1 SGDLS, CDR2 YYNGEE.

The chain is built from TRBV30 and TRBJ1-1; TRBD1 might be the D (6 bases). The V end lost 8 bases, the J end lost 2 bases, and 21 bases lay between the germline ends. CDR3 length equals 15 residues. The V gene's germline CDR1 is GTSNPN and CDR2 SVGIG (reference sequence). DNA of the CDR3: TGTGCCCGGACTGCCAGGGGATTGGGTAACACTGAAGCTTTCTTT. Encoded protein: CARTARGLGNTEAFF.

The rearrangement uses TRBV6-5 and TRBJ1-4; D might be TRBD1 (5 bases). The V and J ends lost 0 bases and 4 bases respectively, with 12 bases between them. The CDR3 contains 16 residues. Germline V gives CDR1 MNHEY, CDR2 SVGAGI. CDR3 in DNA: TGTGCCAGCAGTTACTCGGCAGGGCCTATTAATGAAAAACTGTTTTTT. This sequence encodes CASSYSAGPINEKLFF.

The chain combines TRBV6-1 with TRBJ1-1; TRBD1 matches 7 bases. The junction had 5 bases not matched to a gene; V was cut back by 4 bases and J by 9 bases. The CDR3 length is 12 residues. The germline V gene encodes CDR1 MNHNS and CDR2 SASEGT. CDR3 bases: TGTGCCAGCAGTGGACTGGGACAGAAAGCTTTCTTT. This codes for CASSGLGQKAFF.

The V gene is TRBV25-1, the J gene TRBJ1-4, with TRBD1 matching 7 bases. The V and J ends lost 2 bases and 12 bases, in that order; junction bases with no gene match: 9. The germline V gene has CDR1 MGHDK and CDR2 SYGVNS. The CDR3 totals 14 residues. This CDR3 is CASSETGEVGELFF. CDR3 DNA: TGTGCCAGCAGTGAAACAGGGGAAGTCGGAGAACTGTTTTTT. Full variable domain (outside the CDR3, taken from reference TRBV25-1 and TRBJ1-4): EADIYQTPRYLVIGTGKKITLECSQTMGHDKMYWYQQDPGMELHLIHYSYGVNSTEKGDLSSESTVSRIRTEHFPLTLESARPSHTSQYLCASSETGEVGELFFGSGTQLSVL.

The gene calls are TRBV5-1 and TRBJ2-2; TRBD2 matches at 10 bases. V lost 0 bases, J lost 2 bases, and 4 bases stayed unmatched. Germline CDR1 SGHRS, CDR2 YFSETQ. The CDR3 extends over 17 amino acids. Here the CDR3 reads CASSLEASGSNTGELFF. For the CDR3, the DNA is TGCGCCAGCAGCTTGGAGGCTAGCGGGAGTAACACCGGGGAGCTGTTTTTT.

The chain recombines TRBV30 with TRBJ1-4, with a weak D call TRBD1 (6 bases). CDR1 and CDR2 (germline): GTSNPN, SVGIG (reference sequence). CDR3 length: 12 amino acids. The germline V and J ends were trimmed by 5 bases and 7 bases, with 11 bases remaining between them. In nucleotides, the CDR3 is TGTGCCTGGTCTCCACAGGGTGAAAAACTGTTTTTT. It codes for CAWSPQGEKLFF.

Concerning this clone: Other DNA sequences from this sample encode an identical CDR3 as well. The chain couples TRBV30 to TRBJ2-7, with no clear D. This CDR3 is 12 amino acids long. From germline, CDR1 is GTSNPN and CDR2 SVGIG (reference sequence). V was clipped by 0 bases and J by 3 bases, with 6 bases between them. CDR3 nucleotides: TGTGCCTGGAGTGTAGGCGGCTACGAGCAGTACTTC. This codes for CAWSVGGYEQYF.

The gene calls are TRBV6-6 and TRBJ2-5; TRBD2 aligns across 11 bases. V was pared by 5 bases and J by 4 bases, with 3 bases of the junction left unmatched. There are 14 residues in the CDR3. Germline CDR1 MNHNY, CDR2 SVGAGI (reference sequence). The CDR3 spells CASSTGTSGETQYF. The CDR3, as DNA: TGTGCCAGCAGTACCGGGACTAGCGGAGAGACCCAGTACTTC.

V and J are TRBV19 and TRBJ2-5; D is unclear. CDR1 and CDR2 (germline): LNHDA, SQIVND (reference sequence). The CDR3 consists of 14 residues. The V end was cut by 5 bases, the J end by 4 bases, with 14 bases between. As DNA, the CDR3 is TGTGCCAGTAGTGATCAGTCGATGCTAGAGACCCAGTACTTC. This gives the protein CASSDQSMLETQYF.

The count of this clone is one. V usage is TRBV2 and J usage is TRBJ1-2; D gene uncertain. V was trimmed by 5 bases and J by 8 bases, leaving 18 bases between them. Germline CDR1 and CDR2: SNHLY and FYNNEI. The CDR3 covers 14 residues. The CDR3 loop is CASSYSSGWMGYTF. The CDR3 DNA reads as TGTGCCAGCAGTTACTCATCGGGGTGGATGGGCTACACCTTC.

This clone occurred once. The rearrangement uses TRBV7-9 and TRBJ1-1; D may be TRBD1 (5 bases). Trimming pared 3 bases from V and 0 bases from J, leaving 11 bases between. CDR3 length equals 15 residues. Germline V gives CDR1 SEHNR, CDR2 FQNEAQ (reference sequence). The CDR3 coding sequence is TGTGCCAGCAGCTTTCAGGGCGCTATGAACACTGAAGCTTTCTTT. Residues: CASSFQGAMNTEAFF.

About this clone itself: Additional DNA sequences in this sample encode the identical CDR3. The chain recombines TRBV19 with TRBJ1-1; D unresolved. CDR1 is LNHDA and CDR2 is SQIVND in the germline V gene (reference sequence). The CDR3 contains 13 residues. V lost 1 base to trimming and J lost 3 bases, with 6 bases between them. The CDR3 here is CASSIAADTEAFF. The CDR3 nucleotides read TGTGCCAGTAGTATAGCTGCAGACACTGAAGCTTTCTTT.

This chain links TRBV5-1 with TRBJ2-1; D is perhaps TRBD2 (5 bases). This CDR3 has 16 amino acids. The V gene lost 4 bases and the J gene lost 1 base, with 15 bases spanning the gap. The germline gives CDR1 SGHRS, CDR2 YFSETQ. CDR3 DNA sequence: TGCGCCAGCAGCCACCGCGGGCGGGCGTCCTACAATGAGCAGTTCTTC. Translating gives CASSHRGRASYNEQFF.

This clone turned up a few times. The CDR3 DNA reads as TGCGCCAGCAGCTTGAACACAGGGTCTGGAAACACCATATATTTT. Its protein is CASSLNTGSGNTIYF. V is TRBV5-1 and J is TRBJ1-3, with D possibly TRBD1 on 6 matching bases. CDR3 length: 15 amino acids. V was clipped by 1 base and J by 1 base, with 9 bases between them. CDR1 is SGHRS, CDR2 YFSETQ, per germline.

This clone was seen more than once but under ten times. The genes are TRBV19 and TRBJ1-5; D is unresolved. There are 15 residues in the CDR3. V was cut by 5 bases and J by 6 bases, with 17 bases left in between. Germline-derived CDR1 and CDR2 are LNHDA and SQIVND (reference sequence). CDR3 region: CASSRPGGLSQPQHF. The CDR3 coding sequence is TGTGCCAGTAGTCGTCCCGGAGGACTAAGTCAGCCCCAGCATTTT.

The chain is built from TRBV7-7 and TRBJ1-5, with D possibly matching TRBD1 (5 bases). CDR1 and CDR2 from the germline V gene are SSHAT and FNYEAQ (reference sequence). Trimming pared 2 bases from V and 1 base from J, leaving 24 bases between. CDR3 size: 20 residues. Here the CDR3 DNA reads TGTGCCAGCAGCTTAAAATCAGGCAGGGAACGATTGCGGAGCAATCAGCCCCAGCATTTT. Residues: CASSLKSGRERLRSNQPQHF.

The chain combines TRBV2 with TRBJ2-5, with D possibly being TRBD2 (6 bases). Between the trimmed V and J ends, which lost 8 bases and 10 bases, there was a span of 23 bases. The CDR3 sequence is 14 residues long. Germline CDR1 is SNHLY and CDR2 is FYNNEI. The CDR3 DNA sequence: TGTGCCAGCGGTGGTAGCGGAGGGTCAAGAGACCAGTACTTC. It is translated as CASGGSGGSRDQYF. Full variable domain (outside the CDR3, taken from reference TRBV2 and TRBJ2-5): EPEVTQTPSHQVTQMGQEVILRCVPISNHLYFYWYRQILGQKVEFLVSFYNNEISEKSEIFDDQFSVERPDGSNFTLKIRSTKLEDSAMYFCASGGSGGSRDQYFGPGTRLLVL.

V usage is TRBV10-3 and J usage is TRBJ2-5; no reliable D call. Germline V gene lookup returns CDR1 ENHRY and CDR2 SYGVKD. The CDR3 contains 12 residues. V lost 11 bases, J lost 1 base, and 11 bases lay in between. The CDR3 loop reads CASKSGQETQYF. For the CDR3, the DNA is TGTGCCTCGAAGTCGGGCCAAGAGACCCAGTACTTC.

The chain links TRBV4-1 to TRBJ2-5, with 9 bases fitting TRBD2. J gave up 5 bases and V 2 bases, and 6 bases lay outside the gene matches. The CDR3 loop spans 15 amino acids. Germline values: CDR1 MGHRA, CDR2 YSYEKL. CDR3 sequence reads: CASSQLAGESETQYF. The CDR3 region has the DNA TGCGCCAGCAGCCAATTAGCGGGGGAGTCGGAGACCCAGTACTTC.

The chain recombines TRBV5-1 with TRBJ1-1; the match to TRBD1 covers 10 bases. V lost 3 bases to trimming and J lost 2 bases; unmatched junction nucleotides: 7. The CDR3 is 16 residues long. Germline V lookup: CDR1 SGHRS, CDR2 YFSETQ. The CDR3 sequence: CASSWGATGGNTEAFF. The DNA for the CDR3 is TGCGCCAGCAGCTGGGGTGCGACAGGGGGCAACACTGAAGCTTTCTTT.

The gene calls are TRBV28 and TRBJ1-1, with 8 bases lining up with TRBD1. With 5 bases clipped from V and 5 bases from J, the junction kept 10 bases outside the gene matches. CDR3 length equals 15 residues. CDR1 and CDR2 from the germline V gene are MDHEN and SYDVKM. CDR3 sequence: CASSPAGQGRTEAFF. The CDR3 nucleotides are TGTGCCAGCAGTCCAGCCGGACAGGGAAGGACTGAAGCTTTCTTT.